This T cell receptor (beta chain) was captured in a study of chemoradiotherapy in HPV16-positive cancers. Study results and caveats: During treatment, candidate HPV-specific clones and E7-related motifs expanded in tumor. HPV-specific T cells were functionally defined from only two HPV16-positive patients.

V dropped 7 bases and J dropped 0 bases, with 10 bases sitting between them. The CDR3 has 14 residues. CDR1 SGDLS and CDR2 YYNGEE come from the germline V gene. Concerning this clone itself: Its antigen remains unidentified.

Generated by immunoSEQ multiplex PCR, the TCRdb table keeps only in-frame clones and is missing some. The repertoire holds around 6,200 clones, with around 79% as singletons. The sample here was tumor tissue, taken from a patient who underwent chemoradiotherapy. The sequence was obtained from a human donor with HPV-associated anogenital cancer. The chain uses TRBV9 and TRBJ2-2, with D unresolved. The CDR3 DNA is TGTGCCAGCCGTATTACACCGAACACCGGGGAGCTGTTTTTT. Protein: CASRITPNTGELFF.